In this sample, the clone carrying this T cell receptor (beta chain) turned up a few times. As yet, its antigen is unknown. The record originates from a study of regulatory T cells in long-lasting Graves disease. V lost 5 bases, J lost 3 bases, and 17 bases lay in between. CDR1 is SGHTA and CDR2 is FQGTGA in the germline V gene. The CDR3 spans 15 residues. The time point was: newly diagnosed GD, antithyroid drugs for less than 3 months. From PBMCs, RNA was extracted and then used to make the TCR library. Findings and limits, study-wide: Gene preferences differed: TRBV28, TRBJ1-2, TRBJ2-5 in persistent cases.

Arm-PCR of CDR3 regions with iRepertoire HTBI primers generated TCR beta libraries. MiXCR, applied by TCRdb to the multiplex PCR reads, yields one record per CDR3 protein. The sample includes about 540,000 distinct CDR3 sequences, roughly 12% of them seen just once. This sample was also put to use in a study of T cells in Graves' hyperthyroidism and ophthalmopathy. That paper adds: Investigators excluded patients with uncontrolled infection, other autoimmune disease, pregnancy or lactation. The primer set for the first-round RT-PCR of the TCR CDR3 was HTBI.

Sequencing was performed on peripheral blood mononuclear cells (PBMCs), taken at new diagnosis, from a patient treated with antithyroid drugs. The rearrangement joins TRBV7-3 to TRBJ2-7; either TRBD1 or TRBD2 may fit D (5 bases each). This clonotype was sampled from a man in his thirties or forties with Graves disease. This CDR3 reads CASSPYIGTNYEQYF. CDR3 DNA sequence: TGTGCCAGCAGCCCGTATATTGGGACCAACTACGAGCAGTACTTC.